This T cell receptor (beta chain) was documented in a study of T cell responses to AZD1222 COVID-19 vaccine. Overall study: Whether given at about 4 or about 12 weeks, second doses were pooled. Broader study findings: The study found Spike-specific TCR breadth and depth rose after two AZD1222 doses.

A single count supports this clone. Its cognate antigen is unknown. The method was immunoSEQ multiplex PCR; TCRdb's version includes in-frame clones alone and lacks a portion of them. The sample holds some 120,000 clones, 85% to 95% seen once. V lost 7 bases to trimming and J lost 4 bases; unmatched junction nucleotides: 6. CDR3 length: 13 residues. CDR1 and CDR2 from the germline V gene are LNHNV and YYDKDF (reference sequence). The gene calls are TRBV15 and TRBJ1-2; TRBD1 matches 7 bases. The material sequenced was peripheral blood, taken on day 0 of AZD1222 vaccination. The sequence was collected from an adult in good health. This CDR3 reads CATTEPGGYGYTF. In DNA, the CDR3 is TGTGCCACCACCGAACCAGGGGGCTATGGCTACACCTTC.